This T cell receptor beta chain appears in the sequencing data of a study of T cells in Graves' hyperthyroidism and ophthalmopathy. Notes on the study in general: Ophthalmopathy onset followed model prediction by a median about 6.9 months.

TCR beta CDR3 regions were amplified from RNA. An initial round of RT-PCR targeting the TCR CDR3 relied on the HTBI primer set. TCRdb re-analysed the multiplex PCR reads in MiXCR, keeping a single row per CDR3 protein. The repertoire has around 190,000 distinct CDR3 sequences, about a sixth of them found once; the top ten carry roughly 49%. This CDR3 spans 16 amino acids. Germline CDR1 SEHNR, CDR2 FQNEAQ (reference sequence). Trimming at V came to 8 bases and at J to 5 bases, leaving 11 bases not matched to a gene. On this clonotype itself: Its antigen is not identified.

V gene TRBV7-9 combines with J gene TRBJ2-2; TRBD1 matches 10 bases. The sequencing input was blood. The clonotype comes from a woman in her 50s with Graves' hyperthyroidism. The CDR3 reads CASLNRDRGRTGELFF. The CDR3 DNA is TGTGCCAGCCTCAACCGGGACAGGGGTCGGACCGGGGAGCTGTTTTTT.